This T cell receptor beta chain originates from a study of T cell responses to AZD1222 COVID-19 vaccine. TCRdb keeps only in-frame clones here, not all; method: immunoSEQ multiplex PCR. The sample lists some 150,000 clones; more than 85% were seen once. The receptor was derived from an adult who received the AZD1222 COVID-19 vaccine. Source: peripheral blood, taken 28 days after the second AZD1222 dose.

The CDR3 nucleotides read TGCGCCAGCAGCTTGGGTTACTTATACAATGAGCAGTTCTTC. Encoded protein: CASSLGYLYNEQFF. This sequence joins TRBV5-1 and TRBJ2-1, with D hard to call. V lost 0 bases and J lost 4, with 8 bases in between. Germline-derived CDR1 and CDR2 are SGHRS and YFSETQ. The CDR3 spans 14 residues.